Listed below are T cell receptor beta chains from one sample, sequenced in a study of blood T cells in healthy people across ages. One entry per CDR3 protein, called by TCRdb with MiXCR from the 5' RACE reads. The profile shows 700,000 to 900,000 distinct CDR3 sequences, 50% to 65% of them singletons. Material: blood. The source is an older man in good health. Both conserved end residues are part of each CDR3. Fields, in order: clone size, V gene, D gene, J gene, CDR3 DNA, CDR3 protein. D genes are given only for firm matches. The size of a clone is reported for some rows only, either as once, few or many, or as a class for expanded clones.

clone size: .
V gene: TRBV5-1
D gene: TRBD2
J gene: TRBJ2-1
CDR3 DNA: TGCGCCAGCAGCAGGAGCTCTTTCCCGGGACTAGCGGGAGTTCGTGAGCAGTTCTTC
CDR3 protein: CASSRSSFPGLAGVREQFF

clone size: .
V gene: TRBV27
D gene: .
J gene: TRBJ2-3
CDR3 DNA: TGTGCCACCGAAGACGGAAACACAGATACGCAGTATTTT
CDR3 protein: CATEDGNTDTQYF

clone size: few
V gene: TRBV27
D gene: .
J gene: TRBJ2-5
CDR3 DNA: TGTGCCAGCAGTTTATCGGCCGAAGGGGGACCAAAGTACTTC
CDR3 protein: CASSLSAEGGPKYF

clone size: few
V gene: TRBV9
D gene: .
J gene: TRBJ2-3
CDR3 DNA: TGTGCCAGCAGCGAGGGACCCGCGGGGCACAGATACGCGTATTTT
CDR3 protein: CASSEGPAGHRYAYF

clone size: .
V gene: TRBV20-1
D gene: TRBD1
J gene: TRBJ1-2
CDR3 DNA: TGCAGTGCTAGAGAACCCGGGAGGACAGGGGGCGCCTCTGGCTACACCTTC
CDR3 protein: CSAREPGRTGGASGYTF

clone size: .
V gene: TRBV20-1
D gene: .
J gene: TRBJ2-7
CDR3 DNA: TGCAGTGCCTCCGGGATCAGCTACTACGAGCAGTACTTC
CDR3 protein: CSASGISYYEQYF

clone size: .
V gene: TRBV9
D gene: .
J gene: TRBJ2-5
CDR3 DNA: TGTGCCAGCAGCGTAGCGGGACAAGCCCAAGAGACCCAGTACTTC
CDR3 protein: CASSVAGQAQETQYF

clone size: .
V gene: TRBV19
D gene: TRBD2
J gene: TRBJ2-7
CDR3 DNA: TGTGCCAGTAGTCCTGGGACTAGCGGGAGATTGAGCTCCTACGAGCAGTACTTC
CDR3 protein: CASSPGTSGRLSSYEQYF

clone size: .
V gene: TRBV3-1
D gene: TRBD2
J gene: TRBJ2-3
CDR3 DNA: TGTGCCAGCAGCCAAGATCGCTGGACTAGCGGGACACACAGATACGCGTATTTT
CDR3 protein: CASSQDRWTSGTHRYAYF

clone size: .
V gene: TRBV20-1
D gene: TRBD2
J gene: TRBJ2-4
CDR3 DNA: TGCAGTGCTATCCTAGCGGGAGGGCAAAACATTCAGTACTTC
CDR3 protein: CSAILAGGQNIQYF

clone size: .
V gene: TRBV11-1
D gene: TRBD2
J gene: TRBJ2-3
CDR3 DNA: TGTGCCAGCAGCCCGACTAGCGGGAGAGGCACAGATACGCAGTATTTT
CDR3 protein: CASSPTSGRGTDTQYF

clone size: .
V gene: TRBV27
D gene: TRBD1
J gene: TRBJ2-7
CDR3 DNA: TGTGCCAGCAGCCGCGCCCAGACAGGGGGGACCTACGAGCAGTACTTC
CDR3 protein: CASSRAQTGGTYEQYF

clone size: .
V gene: TRBV19
D gene: .
J gene: TRBJ2-5
CDR3 DNA: TGTGCCAGTAGTGCCTCCGGGGGACGGGAGCAGTACTTC
CDR3 protein: CASSASGGREQYF

clone size: .
V gene: TRBV27
D gene: .
J gene: TRBJ1-2
CDR3 DNA: TGTGCCAGCAGCCGGACATTTGGCCCCTTTGGCTACACCTTC
CDR3 protein: CASSRTFGPFGYTF

clone size: many
V gene: TRBV15
D gene: .
J gene: TRBJ1-5
CDR3 DNA: TGTGCCACCAGCAGAGGAGGGCCCAGCAATCAGCCCCAGCATTTT
CDR3 protein: CATSRGGPSNQPQHF

clone size: .
V gene: TRBV24-1
D gene: .
J gene: TRBJ2-1
CDR3 DNA: TGTGCCACTGGCCGGGGGCTCAATGAGCAGTTCTTC
CDR3 protein: CATGRGLNEQFF

clone size: few
V gene: TRBV24-1
D gene: TRBD2
J gene: TRBJ2-1
CDR3 DNA: TGTGCCACCAGTGAACCTCTAGCGGGAGCGTACAATGAGCAGTTCTTC
CDR3 protein: CATSEPLAGAYNEQFF

clone size: many
V gene: TRBV5-1
D gene: .
J gene: TRBJ2-5
CDR3 DNA: TGTGCCAGCAGCTCTGGTCGGGAGACCCAGTACTTC
CDR3 protein: CASSSGRETQYF

clone size: once
V gene: TRBV5-1
D gene: .
J gene: TRBJ2-5
CDR3 DNA: TGCGCCAGCAGCTTGGGGGGGGCCGGACAAGGGGAGACCCAGTACTTC
CDR3 protein: CASSLGGAGQGETQYF

clone size: many
V gene: TRBV7-9
D gene: .
J gene: TRBJ2-1
CDR3 DNA: TGTGCCAGCATAGGCGGGTTGGAGTCCTACAATGAGCAGTTCTTC
CDR3 protein: CASIGGLESYNEQFF

clone size: few
V gene: TRBV6-5
D gene: .
J gene: TRBJ2-7
CDR3 DNA: TGTGCCAGCAGTTATCTGGGGGCGTACTCCTACGAGCAGTACTTC
CDR3 protein: CASSYLGAYSYEQYF

clone size: few
V gene: TRBV29-1
D gene: .
J gene: TRBJ1-2
CDR3 DNA: TGCAGCGGGGGGGGTTACTATGGCTACACCTTC
CDR3 protein: CSGGGYYGYTF

clone size: .
V gene: TRBV18
D gene: .
J gene: TRBJ2-5
CDR3 DNA: TGTGCCAGCTCACCACAAAGGGGAGACCAAGAGACCCAGTACTTC
CDR3 protein: CASSPQRGDQETQYF

clone size: once
V gene: TRBV9
D gene: .
J gene: TRBJ2-2
CDR3 DNA: TGTGCCAGCAGCGCCCGGACTAAAACACACACCGGGGAGCTGTTTTTT
CDR3 protein: CASSARTKTHTGELFF

clone size: few
V gene: TRBV4-1
D gene: .
J gene: TRBJ2-7
CDR3 DNA: TGCGCCAGCAGCCAATTCCCCCGAGGGGCCCCCTACGAGCAGTACTTC
CDR3 protein: CASSQFPRGAPYEQYF

clone size: .
V gene: TRBV3-1
D gene: .
J gene: TRBJ1-4
CDR3 DNA: TGTGCCAGCAGCTTCTATCAGGGGACTAATGAAAAACTGTTTTTT
CDR3 protein: CASSFYQGTNEKLFF

clone size: .
V gene: TRBV12-3/TRBV12-4
D gene: TRBD2
J gene: TRBJ2-5
CDR3 DNA: TGTGCCAGCAGTTTTGAGCGGGGCCCCTTGGGGACCCAGTACTTC
CDR3 protein: CASSFERGPLGTQYF

clone size: .
V gene: TRBV20-1
D gene: .
J gene: TRBJ1-1
CDR3 DNA: TGCAGTGCTAGTTGGGTAAGGAGGCAGAGCATCACTGAAGCTTTCTTT
CDR3 protein: CSASWVRRQSITEAFF

clone size: few
V gene: TRBV7-9
D gene: .
J gene: TRBJ2-6
CDR3 DNA: TGTGCCAGCGCAAAAAGCTCTGGGGCCAACGTCCTGACTTTC
CDR3 protein: CASAKSSGANVLTF

clone size: .
V gene: TRBV6-6
D gene: TRBD2
J gene: TRBJ2-1
CDR3 DNA: TGTGCCAGCTCAGGGGTCCCCGGGACTAGCGGGCACAATGAGCAGTTCTTC
CDR3 protein: CASSGVPGTSGHNEQFF

clone size: few
V gene: TRBV20-1
D gene: TRBD2
J gene: TRBJ2-7
CDR3 DNA: TGCAGTGCTAGTAGCGGGAGGTCCCACGAGCAGTACTTC
CDR3 protein: CSASSGRSHEQYF

clone size: .
V gene: TRBV5-1
D gene: TRBD2
J gene: TRBJ2-7
CDR3 DNA: TGCGCCAGCAGTTATACCGGGACTATATACAATGAGCAGTACTTC
CDR3 protein: CASSYTGTIYNEQYF

clone size: .
V gene: TRBV5-1
D gene: .
J gene: TRBJ2-1
CDR3 DNA: TGCGCCAGCAGCTCCAATAGGGGTCCTAATTACTACAATGAGCAGTTCTTC
CDR3 protein: CASSSNRGPNYYNEQFF

clone size: .
V gene: TRBV6-5
D gene: TRBD2
J gene: TRBJ2-6
CDR3 DNA: TGTGCCAGGACTTGGGGGGAGGGATCCGGGGCCAACGTCCTGACTTTC
CDR3 protein: CARTWGEGSGANVLTF

clone size: .
V gene: TRBV27
D gene: TRBD1
J gene: TRBJ2-1
CDR3 DNA: TGTGCCAGCGGTTTATCGAAGACAGGGGGTCCTGGGGAGCAGTTCTTC
CDR3 protein: CASGLSKTGGPGEQFF

clone size: .
V gene: TRBV2
D gene: .
J gene: TRBJ1-6
CDR3 DNA: TGTGCCAGCAGTGAAGATGCTGGTACACCCCTCCACTTT
CDR3 protein: CASSEDAGTPLHF

clone size: .
V gene: TRBV10-3
D gene: .
J gene: TRBJ2-7
CDR3 DNA: TGTGCCATCAAACCGGACACCGCCTACGAGCAGTACTTC
CDR3 protein: CAIKPDTAYEQYF

clone size: .
V gene: TRBV5-1
D gene: .
J gene: TRBJ1-1
CDR3 DNA: TGCGCCAGCAGCTCCCCGACAGGCACAAACACTGAAGCTTTCTTT
CDR3 protein: CASSSPTGTNTEAFF

clone size: .
V gene: TRBV5-1
D gene: .
J gene: TRBJ1-1
CDR3 DNA: TGCGCCAGCAGCTCACGCCCGGGGGGCAAGAACACTGAAGCTTTCTTT
CDR3 protein: CASSSRPGGKNTEAFF

clone size: .
V gene: TRBV5-1
D gene: TRBD1
J gene: TRBJ2-5
CDR3 DNA: TGCGCCAGCAGCTTCAGGGGGCCCGAGACCCAGTACTTC
CDR3 protein: CASSFRGPETQYF

clone size: .
V gene: TRBV24-1
D gene: .
J gene: TRBJ2-7
CDR3 DNA: TGTGCCACCAGTGATTCCCACTCTGACATATACGAGCAGTACTTC
CDR3 protein: CATSDSHSDIYEQYF

clone size: few
V gene: TRBV3-1
D gene: TRBD1
J gene: TRBJ1-2
CDR3 DNA: TGTGCCAGCAGCCAATCCGGGACAGCAAACTATGGCTACACCTTC
CDR3 protein: CASSQSGTANYGYTF